This T cell receptor beta chain stems from a study of T cell changes during pregnancy in multiple sclerosis. Sequencing used immunoSEQ multiplex PCR; TCRdb keeps in-frame clones, though not all of them. Here the sample spans around 36,000 clones, around 94% being singletons. V lost 2 bases, J lost 6 bases, and 10 bases stayed unmatched. Per germline, CDR1 LGHNA and CDR2 YSLEER. The CDR3 has 16 amino acids. Material: peripheral blood, obtained before pregnancy. The chain couples TRBV4-3 to TRBJ2-1; 7 nucleotides agree with TRBD2. This receptor was obtained from a female donor with multiple sclerosis, enrolled in a pregnancy study. The CDR3 reads CASSQLSGKSTNEQFF. The CDR3 region has the DNA TGCGCCAGCAGCCAACTCAGCGGGAAATCGACCAATGAGCAGTTCTTC.